The source of this T cell receptor beta chain is a study of T cell repertoires in cytomegalovirus infection (dated by TCRdb to about 2019). Study-wide context: Because public TCR beta signatures pointed to carriage of CMV infection together with the matching HLA type, the HLA type of each donor mattered for the analysis. Results and caveats for the whole study, not just this receptor: Carriers of CMV infection plus the relevant HLA type were discriminated by the cumulative frequency of public TCR beta family members in the study cohort and in an independent approximately 360-donor cohort. The ex vivo response was dominated by HLA-C-restricted CMV-specific TCR beta clonotypes, which also provided the single most frequent clonotype in two of eight donors.

Sequenced on an Illumina HiSeq 1500. TCRdb's own reprocessing of the public reads used fastp at Q25 and MiXCR and kept productive beta chains. Rows are combined by CDR3 protein, so each entry shows the most common genes and DNA. The sample table contains some 440,000 distinct CDR3 sequences; only one count was recorded for under 40% of them. The ten largest account for approximately 13% of the sample. About this clonotype: The clone's antigen remains unknown. Base qualities are not at hand, and no much larger clone is one base apart.

Taken from the germline V gene, the CDR1 and CDR2 loops are MNHNS and SASEGT. V is clipped by 5 bases and J by 0 bases, and the sequence between their germline boundaries is 7 bases long. Including the terminal cysteine and phenylalanine, the CDR3 comprises 13 residues. The CDR3 DNA has 39 bases and is translated from base 1. Sequencing input: PBMCs. The clonotype comes from a human donor in good health (CMV status not recorded). Some clones in this sample may be carry-over from other donors' samples. The rearranged chain carries TRBV6-1 and TRBJ1-1; the D segment cannot be called with confidence. The DNA reads TGTGCCAGCAGTAAGACACTGAACACTGAAGCTTTCTTT. The translation is CASSKTLNTEAFF.